These T cell receptor beta chains were read from a single sample in a study of blood T cell repertoires in COVID-19. The assay was immunoSEQ multiplex PCR, and TCRdb's table has in-frame clones only and misses some. Among approximately 100,000 clones listed, around 78% were seen once. The specimen was peripheral blood. These receptors all stem from a man of 80 years or more with COVID-19, enrolled during active disease. CDR3s include the opening cysteine and the closing phenylalanine or tryptophan. The D gene is left open where the match is weak. Clone size is shown for a subset of rows, as once, few, many or a class of expanded clone.

d_gene: TRBD2
j_gene: TRBJ2-1
v_gene: TRBV5-1
abundance: -
CDR3aa: CASNLGLADNEQFF
CDR3nt: TGCGCCAGCAATCTGGGACTAGCTGACAATGAGCAGTTCTTC

d_gene: -
j_gene: TRBJ2-5
v_gene: TRBV29-1
abundance: -
CDR3aa: CSVEGRGEETQYF
CDR3nt: TGCAGCGTTGAAGGCAGGGGAGAAGAGACCCAGTACTTC

d_gene: -
j_gene: TRBJ2-5
v_gene: TRBV12-3/TRBV12-4
abundance: -
CDR3aa: CASSFTGRETQYF
CDR3nt: TGTGCCAGCAGTTTTACAGGGCGAGAGACCCAGTACTTC

d_gene: -
j_gene: TRBJ2-1
v_gene: TRBV29-1
abundance: -
CDR3aa: CSLYAIDSYNEQFF
CDR3nt: TGCAGCCTATACGCCATCGACTCCTACAATGAGCAGTTCTTC

d_gene: -
j_gene: TRBJ1-1
v_gene: TRBV2
abundance: -
CDR3aa: CASSVGQNTEAFF
CDR3nt: TGTGCCAGCAGTGTGGGGCAAAACACTGAAGCTTTCTTT

d_gene: -
j_gene: TRBJ2-3
v_gene: TRBV2
abundance: -
CDR3aa: CASSETGSYFGTQYF
CDR3nt: TGTGCCAGCAGTGAGACAGGAAGCTATTTCGGTACGCAGTATTTT

d_gene: TRBD2
j_gene: TRBJ2-1
v_gene: TRBV6-4
abundance: -
CDR3aa: CASSDQSSGRNEQFF
CDR3nt: TGTGCCAGCAGTGACCAGTCTAGCGGGAGAAATGAGCAGTTCTTC

d_gene: TRBD1
j_gene: TRBJ1-5
v_gene: TRBV28
abundance: -
CDR3aa: CASSFEGQGVFNQPQHF
CDR3nt: TGTGCCAGCAGTTTCGAAGGACAGGGGGTCTTTAATCAGCCCCAGCATTTT

d_gene: TRBD2
j_gene: TRBJ2-2
v_gene: TRBV5-1
abundance: -
CDR3aa: CASSPGLAGTGELFF
CDR3nt: TGCGCCAGCAGCCCCGGACTAGCGGGGACCGGGGAGCTGTTTTTT

d_gene: TRBD1
j_gene: TRBJ1-2
v_gene: TRBV7-9
abundance: once
CDR3aa: CASSNAGTGGEVDTF
CDR3nt: TGTGCCAGCAGCAACGCCGGGACAGGGGGCGAAGTTGACACCTTC

d_gene: -
j_gene: TRBJ2-5
v_gene: TRBV9
abundance: -
CDR3aa: CASSVEQGIVETQYF
CDR3nt: TGTGCCAGCAGCGTAGAGCAGGGCATCGTAGAGACCCAGTACTTC

d_gene: -
j_gene: TRBJ2-5
v_gene: TRBV27
abundance: -
CDR3aa: CASSLIAEETQYF
CDR3nt: TGTGCCAGCAGTTTAATTGCGGAAGAGACCCAGTACTTC

d_gene: TRBD2
j_gene: TRBJ2-5
v_gene: TRBV7-2
abundance: few
CDR3aa: CASSLPGGFETQYF
CDR3nt: TGTGCCAGCAGCTTACCGGGAGGTTTTGAGACCCAGTACTTC

d_gene: -
j_gene: TRBJ2-5
v_gene: TRBV9
abundance: -
CDR3aa: CASSDPRTGYQETQYF
CDR3nt: TGTGCCAGCAGCGATCCTAGAACCGGTTACCAAGAGACCCAGTACTTC

d_gene: -
j_gene: TRBJ2-5
v_gene: TRBV5-1
abundance: -
CDR3aa: CASSLQGQGQETQYF
CDR3nt: TGCGCCAGCAGCTTGCAAGGACAAGGTCAAGAGACCCAGTACTTC

d_gene: -
j_gene: TRBJ2-1
v_gene: TRBV6-2/TRBV6-3
abundance: -
CDR3aa: CASSYGLTSGFF
CDR3nt: TGTGCCAGCAGTTACGGGCTGACCAGCGGGTTCTTC

d_gene: -
j_gene: TRBJ1-1
v_gene: TRBV6-5
abundance: -
CDR3aa: CASSYGQVNTEAFF
CDR3nt: TGTGCCAGCAGTTACGGGCAGGTCAACACTGAAGCTTTCTTT

d_gene: TRBD1
j_gene: TRBJ2-7
v_gene: TRBV10-3
abundance: once
CDR3aa: CAIRDLGQMTYEQYF
CDR3nt: TGTGCCATCAGAGATCTGGGACAGATGACTTACGAGCAGTACTTC

d_gene: -
j_gene: TRBJ1-3
v_gene: TRBV7-8
abundance: once
CDR3aa: CASSAYRVSSGNTIYF
CDR3nt: TGTGCCAGCAGCGCCTACAGGGTCAGCTCTGGAAACACCATATATTTT

d_gene: -
j_gene: TRBJ2-3
v_gene: TRBV7-8
abundance: -
CDR3aa: CASSLPRTGIRTDTQYF
CDR3nt: TGTGCCAGCAGCTTACCACGGACGGGAATTCGCACAGATACGCAGTATTTT

d_gene: -
j_gene: TRBJ2-1
v_gene: TRBV3-1/TRBV3-2
abundance: -
CDR3aa: CASSQDPGSSYNEQFF
CDR3nt: TGTGCCAGCAGCCAAGATCCCGGTAGCTCCTACAATGAGCAGTTCTTC

d_gene: TRBD1
j_gene: TRBJ2-7
v_gene: TRBV2
abundance: -
CDR3aa: CASSPSGGLPYEQYF
CDR3nt: TGTGCCAGCAGTCCCTCAGGGGGCTTGCCCTACGAGCAGTACTTC

d_gene: -
j_gene: TRBJ2-3
v_gene: TRBV10-3
abundance: few
CDR3aa: CAISERQGTERDTQYF
CDR3nt: TGTGCCATCAGTGAGCGGCAGGGAACGGAAAGAGATACGCAGTATTTT

d_gene: -
j_gene: TRBJ2-5
v_gene: TRBV29-1
abundance: -
CDR3aa: CSVEDPLQETQYF
CDR3nt: TGCAGCGTTGAAGATCCCCTTCAAGAGACCCAGTACTTC

d_gene: -
j_gene: TRBJ2-5
v_gene: TRBV20-1
abundance: few
CDR3aa: CSASPGGETQYF
CDR3nt: TGCAGTGCTAGTCCCGGGGGAGAGACCCAGTACTTC

d_gene: TRBD2
j_gene: TRBJ2-2
v_gene: TRBV11-2
abundance: -
CDR3aa: CASSSRLAGVGTGELFF
CDR3nt: TGTGCCAGCAGCTCAAGACTAGCGGGAGTTGGCACCGGGGAGCTGTTTTTT

d_gene: -
j_gene: TRBJ1-6
v_gene: TRBV30
abundance: -
CDR3aa: CAWSRGGRNSPLHF
CDR3nt: TGTGCCTGGAGCAGAGGAGGACGTAATTCACCCCTCCACTTT

d_gene: -
j_gene: TRBJ1-5
v_gene: TRBV21-1
abundance: -
CDR3aa: CASSKGRRQGDELRNQPQHF
CDR3nt: TGTGCCAGCAGCAAAGGAAGGAGACAGGGGGATGAATTAAGGAATCAGCCCCAGCATTTT

d_gene: -
j_gene: TRBJ1-3
v_gene: TRBV29-1
abundance: many
CDR3aa: CSANTGYGNTIYF
CDR3nt: TGCAGCGCTAACACAGGGTACGGAAACACCATATATTTT

d_gene: TRBD1
j_gene: TRBJ1-2
v_gene: TRBV7-2
abundance: -
CDR3aa: CASSPPGGAPGGYTF
CDR3nt: TGTGCCAGCAGCCCCCCAGGGGGCGCCCCGGGGGGCTACACCTTC

d_gene: TRBD2
j_gene: TRBJ2-5
v_gene: TRBV19
abundance: -
CDR3aa: CASSNGGSLETQYF
CDR3nt: TGTGCCAGTAGTAACGGCGGGAGTCTGGAGACCCAGTACTTC

d_gene: TRBD1
j_gene: TRBJ2-5
v_gene: TRBV13
abundance: -
CDR3aa: CASSVGQGLETQYF
CDR3nt: TGTGCCAGCAGCGTGGGACAGGGGCTGGAGACCCAGTACTTC

d_gene: -
j_gene: TRBJ2-7
v_gene: TRBV18
abundance: -
CDR3aa: CASSPGTNSYEQYF
CDR3nt: TGTGCCAGCTCACCGGGGACAAATTCCTACGAGCAGTACTTC

d_gene: -
j_gene: TRBJ2-5
v_gene: TRBV2
abundance: -
CDR3aa: CASSENGQQTQYF
CDR3nt: TGTGCCAGCAGTGAGAATGGGCAACAGACCCAGTACTTC

d_gene: -
j_gene: TRBJ2-2
v_gene: TRBV29-1
abundance: -
CDR3aa: CSVIAELNTGELFF
CDR3nt: TGCAGCGTTATAGCGGAACTGAACACCGGGGAGCTGTTTTTT